One sample yielded the 14 T cell receptor beta chains listed below, sequenced in a study of T cells in Graves' hyperthyroidism and ophthalmopathy (dated by TCRdb to about 2019). Libraries came from multiplex PCR. Sequenced on an Illumina HiSeq 2000. The TCR beta CDR3 regions were amplified from the RNA transcripts. The TCR CDR3 was subjected to a first round of RT-PCR using the HTBI primer set and the Qiagen OneStep RT-PCR kit. TCRdb reanalyzed the raw reads on its own, using fastp at Q25 for trimming and MiXCR for clone calling, and kept in-frame beta chains. Each CDR3 protein appears once, grouped with its most common genes and DNA. Within this sample are a few hundred thousand distinct CDR3 sequences, with around 46% of them counted one time only. The ten largest clonotypes hold roughly 7.7% of the sample. Sequenced material: peripheral blood or thyroid tissue (not recorded which). The source is a woman between 18 and 29 years old with Graves' hyperthyroidism.

The chain couples TRBV24-1 to TRBJ2-3; TRBD2 matches 12 bases. Germline trimming cut 3 bases from V and 1 base from J; bases unmatched to any gene: 13. Germline V lookup: CDR1 KGHDR, CDR2 SFDVKD. This CDR3 spans 20 amino acids. The CDR3 DNA follows: TGTGCCACCAGTGATGACGTGGGACTAGCGGGTAACGTGCGCACAGATACGCAGTATTTT. Protein: CATSDDVGLAGNVRTDTQYF.

This clonotype was seen many times. The J gene is TRBJ1-2, the V gene TRBV10-3, with D possibly matching TRBD1 (5 bases). The germline gives CDR1 ENHRY, CDR2 SYGVKD. V shed 0 bases and J shed 5 bases, with 16 bases lying between them. This CDR3 is built from 16 residues. CDR3 sequence (DNA): TGTGCCATCAGTGAGTCGACAAGGGGCCTACGGTATGGCTACACCTTC. This codes for CAISESTRGLRYGYTF.

The CDR3 nucleotides read TGCAGCGTGAAGGAAGCGGGGGGGGGACAATACTTC. Translated: CSVKEAGGGQYF. The chain employs TRBV29-1 and TRBJ2-4, with 10 positions matching TRBD2. CDR1 SQVTM and CDR2 ANQGSEA come from the germline V gene. The CDR3 extends over 12 amino acids. The V and J ends lost 6 bases and 16 bases, in that order; junction bases with no gene match: 12.

At least ten counts were recorded for this clonotype. V and J are TRBV2 and TRBJ1-1, with D uncertain. Between the trimmed V and J ends, which lost 2 bases and 5 bases, there was a span of 9 bases. CDR3 length equals 13 residues. CDR1 is SNHLY and CDR2 is FYNNEI in the germline V gene. The CDR3 loop reads CASSENEETEAFF. As DNA, the CDR3 is TGTGCCAGCAGTGAAAACGAGGAGACTGAAGCTTTCTTT.

The V gene is TRBV10-3, the J gene TRBJ1-3; D unclear. Per germline, CDR1 ENHRY and CDR2 SYGVKD. The CDR3 length is 14 residues. Trimming removed 7 bases from V and 0 bases from J, with 10 bases in between. CDR3 DNA: TGTGCCATCACTGGGGATCTCTCTGGAAACACCATATATTTT. It yields the protein CAITGDLSGNTIYF.

This clonotype was recorded only once. This chain links TRBV2 with TRBJ2-1; TRBD2 matches at 7 bases. TRBJ2-7 matches the DNA end more closely, so the J call is doubtful. CDR3 length: 18 residues. CDR1 is SNHLY and CDR2 is FYNNEI in the germline V gene. The CDR3 sequence is CAIRGWLAARSSYNEQYF. DNA of the CDR3: TGTGCCATCAGAGGTTGGCTAGCGGCGCGGAGCTCCTACAATGAGCAGTACTTC.

Ten or more counts support this clonotype. The chain has TRBV7-8 and TRBJ2-7; unclear D gene. V shed 1 base and J shed 0 bases, with 13 bases lying between them. The germline V gene has CDR1 SGHVS and CDR2 FQNEAQ. The CDR3 has 16 residues. The CDR3 coding sequence is TGTGCCAGCAGCTTAGTCCCGCGGACGAGCTCCTACGAGCAGTACTTC. As protein: CASSLVPRTSSYEQYF.

This clonotype showed up many times. The chain combines TRBV11-2 with TRBJ2-7, with 10 positions matching TRBD2. This CDR3 is built from 15 residues. The junction had 4 bases not matched to a gene; V was cut back by 2 bases and J by 3 bases. Germline assignment: CDR1 SGHAT and CDR2 FQNNGV. The CDR3, as DNA: TGTGCCAGCAGCTTAATTTCTAGCGGGAGCTACGAGCAGTACTTC. It yields the protein CASSLISSGSYEQYF.

The DNA for the CDR3 is TGCAGCGCCGATGGGACAGGGATCCACGAGCAGTACTTC. Its translation is CSADGTGIHEQYF. V is TRBV29-1 and J is TRBJ2-7; TRBD1 aligns across 9 bases. Losses at the gene ends were 7 bases for V and 5 bases for J; bases not matched to a gene: 9. Germline values: CDR1 SQVTM, CDR2 ANQGSEA. The CDR3 sequence is 13 residues long.

About this clonotype: This clone may be a read error of a much larger clone one base away. This chain uses TRBV12-5 with TRBJ2-5; 9 positions agree with TRBD2. The CDR3 extends over 15 amino acids. The germline CDR1 and CDR2 sequences are LGHNT and FRNRAP. CDR3 in DNA: TGTGCTAGTGGTTTCCTGACTAGCGGAAAAGAGACCCGGTACTTC. Translated, it gives CASGFLTSGKETRYF.

The rearrangement links TRBV2 to TRBJ2-2; TRBD2 matches at 8 bases. The J call may be in error: the DNA end matches TRBJ2-1 better. This CDR3 region has 15 residues. Germline V gene sequence: CDR1 SNHLY, CDR2 FYNNEI. CDR3 DNA: TGTGCCAGCCTCCCCGGGACACGGAGCGGGAGTGAGCAGTTCTTC. Its protein is CASLPGTRSGSEQFF.

This clonotype was seen at least ten times. The gene calls are TRBV5-1 and TRBJ2-7, with 10 bases matching TRBD2. CDR1 SGHRS and CDR2 YFSETQ come from the germline V gene. This CDR3 is 15 amino acids long. V lost 4 bases, J lost 6 bases, and 10 bases stayed unmatched. CDR3: CASSVANLAGVEQYF. The CDR3 DNA sequence: TGCGCCAGCAGCGTGGCGAATCTAGCGGGAGTCGAGCAGTACTTC.

V and J are TRBV20-1 and TRBJ2-5; 8 nucleotides agree with TRBD2. The CDR3 has 14 amino acids. From germline, CDR1 is DFQATT and CDR2 SNEGSKA (reference sequence). The V segment lost 3 bases and the J segment 7 bases; nucleotides outside the gene matches: 10. The CDR3 DNA is TGCAGTGCTAGGGGGGATAGCGGGACTGGGACCCAGTACTTC. Translated, it gives CSARGDSGTGTQYF.

This clonotype occurred a few times. This chain links TRBV20-1 with TRBJ2-2; D is possibly TRBD2 (5 bases). The CDR3 has 14 residues. Germline V gene lookup returns CDR1 DFQATT and CDR2 SNEGSKA (reference sequence). V lost 1 base to trimming and J lost 1 base, with 7 bases between them. This CDR3 is CSARVSGNTGELFF. CDR3 in DNA: TGCAGTGCTAGAGTAAGCGGGAACACCGGGGAGCTGTTTTTT.